This T cell receptor (beta chain) was observed in a study of tumor and adjacent non-tumor tissue in lung cancer. About the study: The patients, around 9 men and about five women, were 31 to 76 with stage I to III disease. Samples averaged about 4.17 million productive TCRbeta reads each.

The template was RNA from unsorted bulk tissue. Between August and November 2014, newly diagnosed, chemotherapy-naive lung cancer patients underwent thoracic surgery in China. The CDR3 has 15 residues. Between the trimmed V and J ends, which lost 5 bases and 2 bases, there was a span of 14 bases. The germline V gene has CDR1 SGHRS and CDR2 YFSETQ. TCRbeta libraries were built with three rounds of nested PCR, modified from ARM-PCR. TCRdb re-called the multiplex PCR reads through MiXCR, storing one row per CDR3 protein. This sample has 60,000 to 85,000 distinct CDR3 sequences; around 86% occur once, and the top ten carry about an eighth. General observations from the study: Patients with more diverse tumor TCRs had worse survival.

This clonotype was detected a few times. No antigen is known for it. Sequenced: lung tumor tissue. The receptor comes from a woman between 45 and 60 years old with non-small cell lung cancer. J is TRBJ2-1 and V is TRBV5-1, with D possibly being TRBD2 (6 bases). CDR3 sequence: CASSLGSGPYNEQFF. DNA of the CDR3: TGCGCCAGCAGTCTCGGGAGCGGACCCTACAATGAGCAGTTCTTC.